This entry is about one TCR beta chain. The data stem from a study of blood T cell repertoires in COVID-19. Overall study: Sites across the United States, Italy and Spain contributed samples from acute and convalescent COVID-19. Sources were T cells, B-cell-depleted T cells, or PBMCs; the material itself was cDNA or gDNA.

V lost 2 bases to trimming and J lost 2 bases; unmatched junction nucleotides: 3. The germline gives CDR1 MGHDK, CDR2 SYGVNS. The CDR3 contains 15 residues. The assay was immunoSEQ multiplex PCR, and TCRdb's table has in-frame clones only and misses some. Of 170,000 or so clones detected, about 86% appear once; the ten largest clones hold around 9%. Sequences were obtained from peripheral blood. The chain couples TRBV25-1 to TRBJ2-3; 8 positions match TRBD2. The receptor comes from a man aged 45-65 years with active or convalescent COVID-19. The CDR3 sequence is CASSEAGGFTDTQYF. In DNA form, the CDR3 reads TGTGCCAGCAGTGAAGCGGGGGGATTCACAGATACGCAGTATTTT.